The next 27 T cell receptor beta chains were all read from a single sample in a study of shared clonotypes between healthy human individuals. Sequencing used immunoSEQ multiplex PCR; TCRdb keeps in-frame clones, though not all of them. The sample lists more than 150,000 clones; 85% to 95% were seen once. Sequenced material: naive CD4+ T cells sorted from blood. The subset: CD45RA+ positively selected. The receptors derive from a woman in her thirties in good health.

V is TRBV10-3 and J is TRBJ1-2; D unresolved. The CDR3 totals 14 residues. Per the germline V gene, CDR1 is ENHRY and CDR2 is SYGVKD. Deletions cut 0 bases from V and 6 bases from J, with 11 bases between. The CDR3 here is CAISESSRPDGYTF. In DNA form, the CDR3 reads TGTGCCATCAGTGAGTCTAGCCGTCCAGATGGCTACACCTTC.

The rearrangement uses TRBV5-1 and TRBJ2-7, with 7 positions matching TRBD1. CDR1 SGHRS and CDR2 YFSETQ come from the germline V gene. J gave up 6 bases and V 1 base, and 7 bases lay outside the gene matches. This CDR3 has 14 amino acids. The CDR3 here is CASSLPGQISEQYF. CDR3 DNA sequence: TGCGCCAGCAGCTTGCCGGGACAGATCTCCGAGCAGTACTTC. The entire variable domain, with the rest obtained from reference TRBV5-1 and TRBJ2-7, is as follows: KAGVTQTPRYLIKTRGQQVTLSCSPISGHRSVSWYQQTPGQGLQFLFEYFSETQRNKGNFPGRFSGRQFSNSRSEMNVSTLELGDSALYLCASSLPGQISEQYFGPGTRLTVT.

V is TRBV18 and J is TRBJ1-5, with TRBD1 matching over 7 bases. This CDR3 has 16 residues. The ends lost 1 base at V and 3 bases at J; junction bases unmatched: 6. Per the germline V gene, CDR1 is KGHSH and CDR2 is LQKENI. CDR3 region: CASSPQGGQNNQPQHF. DNA of the CDR3: TGTGCCAGCTCACCACAAGGGGGCCAGAACAATCAGCCCCAGCATTTT.

Only a few counts were recorded for this clone. The chain couples TRBV27 to TRBJ2-7; 7 bases align to TRBD2. V shed 3 bases and J 4 bases; nucleotides not matched to a gene: 6. The germline gives CDR1 MNHEY, CDR2 SMNVEV (reference sequence). CDR3 size: 14 residues. CDR3 sequence (DNA): TGTGCCAGCAGTTTTGGGGCGGGAGTATACGAGCAGTACTTC. Its protein is CASSFGAGVYEQYF.

The rearrangement joins TRBV18 to TRBJ2-5, with unresolved D. The J call is doubtful: the DNA matches TRBJ2-7 better. Germline V CDR1 and CDR2: KGHSH, LQKENI. The CDR3 runs to 14 residues. CDR3: CASSPQGSQDEQYF. In DNA, the CDR3 is TGTGCCAGCTCACCACAGGGAAGTCAGGACGAGCAGTACTTC.

This clone appeared once. V gene TRBV7-9 combines with J gene TRBJ2-7; possibly TRBD2 for D (6 bases). The V and J ends lost 0 bases and 4 bases respectively, with 13 bases between them. Per the germline V gene, CDR1 is SEHNR and CDR2 is FQNEAQ (reference sequence). This CDR3 is built from 15 residues. CDR3 residues: CASSLAAGSGYEQYF. CDR3 DNA sequence: TGTGCCAGCAGCTTAGCGGCGGGATCGGGGTACGAGCAGTACTTC.

As regards this clone: This specimen includes other DNA sequences encoding the same CDR3. The genes are TRBV6-5 and TRBJ2-3; D is tentatively TRBD1 or TRBD2 (6 bases each). Germline CDR1 is MNHEY and CDR2 is SVGAGI. The V gene lost 6 bases and the J gene lost 3 bases, with 7 bases spanning the gap. The CDR3 runs to 12 residues. CDR3 sequence: CASRGGTDTQYF. CDR3 DNA: TGTGCCAGCAGAGGGGGGACAGATACGCAGTATTTT.

This rearrangement joins TRBV28 to TRBJ2-7; TRBD2 matches at 8 bases. The CDR3 sequence is 16 residues long. Germline V gene lookup returns CDR1 MDHEN and CDR2 SYDVKM. J was trimmed by 7 bases and V by 2 bases; bases with no gene match: 13. CDR3 amino acids: CASSLHKRESSSEQYF. In DNA, the CDR3 is TGTGCCAGCAGTTTACACAAGCGGGAGTCCTCCAGTGAGCAGTACTTC.

In the case of this clone: The sample contains more than one DNA sequence encoding this CDR3. This sequence joins TRBV7-3 and TRBJ2-7; D possibly corresponds to TRBD2 (6 bases). From germline, CDR1 is SGHTA and CDR2 FQGTGA. With 2 bases removed from V and 2 bases from J, the gap between germline ends came to 7 bases. There are 13 residues in the CDR3. The CDR3 loop reads CASSLGGTYEQYF. CDR3 sequence (DNA): TGTGCCAGCAGCTTAGGGGGGACCTACGAGCAGTACTTC. Looking up the rest from reference TRBV7-3 and TRBJ2-7 gives the full variable domain: GAGVSQTPSNKVTEKGKYVELRCDPISGHTALYWYRQSLGQGPEFLIYFQGTGAADDSGLPNDRFFAVRPEGSVSTLKIQRTERGDSAVYLCASSLGGTYEQYFGPGTRLTVT.

This chain connects TRBV5-1 to TRBJ2-3, with D uncertain. V shed 0 bases and J shed 1 base, with 15 bases lying between them. Germline V gene data show CDR1 as SGHRS and CDR2 as YFSETQ. This CDR3 region has 17 residues. The chain's CDR3 is CASSLAGSGYRTDTQYF. CDR3 bases: TGCGCCAGCAGCTTGGCCGGGTCGGGCTACCGCACAGATACGCAGTATTTT.

The rearrangement uses TRBV5-6 and TRBJ1-2, with 7 bases identical to TRBD1. CDR1 and CDR2 (germline): SGHDT, YYEEEE. Trimming at V came to 4 bases and at J to 0 bases, leaving 3 bases not matched to a gene. The CDR3 is 14 residues long. The CDR3 sequence is CASSHRGPNYGYTF. For the CDR3, the DNA is TGTGCCAGCAGCCACAGGGGACCTAACTATGGCTACACCTTC.

This chain joins TRBV2 and TRBJ2-7; TRBD1 matches at 9 bases. Germline values: CDR1 SNHLY, CDR2 FYNNEI. The CDR3 is made up of 16 amino acids. With V trimmed by 6 bases and J by 7 bases, 16 bases remained unmatched. DNA of the CDR3: TGTGCCAGCAGCCAAACTCGGGACAGGGTGGGAGGGGAGCAGTACTTC. Amino acid sequence: CASSQTRDRVGGEQYF. The whole variable domain, remainder taken from reference TRBV2 and TRBJ2-7, is EPEVTQTPSHQVTQMGQEVILRCVPISNHLYFYWYRQILGQKVEFLVSFYNNEISEKSEIFDDQFSVERPDGSNFTLKIRSTKLEDSAMYFCASSQTRDRVGGEQYFGPGTRLTVT.

The rearrangement joins TRBV7-2 to TRBJ2-5, with 7 bases fitting TRBD1. CDR1 and CDR2 (germline): SGHTA, FQGNSA. V dropped 3 bases and J dropped 5; count of bases not matched to a gene: 3. The CDR3 length is 13 residues. CDR3 protein: CASSFDRDETQYF. The CDR3 DNA follows: TGTGCCAGCAGCTTTGACAGGGATGAGACCCAGTACTTC.

There are a few counts of this clone. The gene calls are TRBV10-1 and TRBJ1-4; D gene ambiguous. Germline V CDR1 and CDR2: WNHNN, SYGVQD (reference sequence). The CDR3 has 14 amino acids. Trimming pared 3 bases from V and 7 bases from J, leaving 12 bases between. This chain's CDR3 is CASSDEGRPEKLFF. In DNA, the CDR3 is TGCGCCAGCAGTGATGAGGGCAGACCTGAAAAACTGTTTTTT.

This sequence joins TRBV2 and TRBJ1-1; 11 bases agree with TRBD1. Germline CDR1 reads SNHLY; CDR2 reads FYNNEI. After removal of 3 bases from V and 6 bases from J, the junction contained 3 bases not matched to a gene. The length of the CDR3 is 14 residues. CDR3: CASSEDRGLSEAFF. In nucleotides, the CDR3 is TGTGCCAGCAGTGAGGACAGGGGGCTCTCTGAAGCTTTCTTT.

This chain uses TRBV10-3 with TRBJ2-7; 9 nucleotides line up with TRBD1. The CDR3 has 16 residues. V gave up 6 bases and J gave up 1 base; unmatched junction bases: 10. Looked up from germline, CDR1 is ENHRY and CDR2 is SYGVKD. The CDR3 loop reads CAISPGEGQGSYEQYF. CDR3 nucleotide sequence: TGTGCCATCAGCCCCGGGGAGGGACAGGGTTCCTACGAGCAGTACTTC.

The V and J genes are TRBV28 and TRBJ1-6; D not resolved. Germline V gene data show CDR1 as MDHEN and CDR2 as SYDVKM. Deletions cut 3 bases from V and 1 base from J, with 7 bases between. The CDR3 has 15 amino acids. DNA of the CDR3: TGTGCCAGCAGTTTCCGGGAATCCTATAATTCACCCCTCCACTTT. This sequence encodes CASSFRESYNSPLHF.

This sequence joins TRBV29-1 and TRBJ1-5; 7 bases are shared with TRBD1. The V segment lost 7 bases and the J segment 1 base; nucleotides outside the gene matches: 7. The germline CDR1 and CDR2 sequences are SQVTM and ANQGSEA. The CDR3 has 14 amino acids. CDR3 DNA sequence: TGCAGCGCGGGCGGGACAGACAGCAATCAGCCCCAGCATTTT. It translates to CSAGGTDSNQPQHF.

The chain has TRBV15 and TRBJ2-7; a weak D match, TRBD1 (6 bases). CDR1 is LNHNV, CDR2 YYDKDF, per germline (reference sequence). The CDR3 covers 13 residues. V shed 3 bases and J shed 3 bases, with 9 bases lying between them. In DNA, the CDR3 is TGTGCCACCAGCAGGAACAGGGACTACGAGCAGTACTTC. Its protein is CATSRNRDYEQYF. Looking up the rest from reference TRBV15 and TRBJ2-7 gives the full variable domain: DAMVIQNPRYQVTQFGKPVTLSCSQTLNHNVMYWYQQKSSQAPKLLFHYYDKDFNNEADTPDNFQSRRPNTSFCFLDIRSPGLGDTAMYLCATSRNRDYEQYFGPGTRLTVT.

This clone was seen a single time. This sequence joins TRBV27 and TRBJ1-3; D is uncertain. The V gene's germline CDR1 is MNHEY and CDR2 SMNVEV (reference sequence). V dropped 1 base and J dropped 0 bases, with 28 bases sitting between them. There are 22 residues in the CDR3. The chain's CDR3 is CASSLYPIARAIRRRSGNTIYF. DNA for the CDR3: TGTGCCAGCAGTTTATACCCTATAGCGCGGGCGATTCGACGACGCTCTGGAAACACCATATATTTT.

The chain recombines TRBV5-1 with TRBJ1-1, with D perhaps matching TRBD1 (5 bases). In germline, CDR1 is SGHRS, CDR2 YFSETQ. This CDR3 spans 15 amino acids. Trimming took off 4 bases at V and 3 bases at J, with 16 bases between the two ends. CDR3 in amino acids: CASSGEPGGHTEAFF. The CDR3, as DNA: TGCGCCAGCAGCGGAGAACCTGGGGGACACACTGAAGCTTTCTTT.

V gene TRBV6-1 combines with J gene TRBJ2-7, with TRBD1 identical over 8 bases. CDR3 length: 13 residues. CDR1 MNHNS and CDR2 SASEGT come from the germline V gene. J gave up 11 bases and V 2 bases, and 8 bases lay outside the gene matches. CDR3 protein: CASSERSGGSEYF. The CDR3 DNA reads TGTGCCAGCAGTGAAAGGTCAGGGGGCAGCGAGTACTTC.

The chain combines TRBV6-5 with TRBJ1-5; possibly TRBD1 for D (5 bases). CDR3 length: 12 amino acids. V was pared by 7 bases and J by 5 bases, with 9 bases between. CDR1 MNHEY and CDR2 SVGAGI come from the germline V gene. The CDR3 bases are TGTGCCAGCATGATGGGGCATCAGCCCCAGCATTTT. This gives the protein CASMMGHQPQHF.

The chain is built from TRBV6-6 and TRBJ1-4, with D perhaps TRBD1 (5 bases). The CDR3 sequence is 12 residues long. CDR1 and CDR2 from the germline V gene are MNHNY and SVGAGI (reference sequence). The ends were cut back, 6 bases at V and 8 bases at J, with 10 bases in the middle. CDR3 nucleotide sequence: TGTGCCAGCAGCTGGGGGAAAGAAAAACTGTTTTTT. Translated: CASSWGKEKLFF.

This clone was seen a single time. This chain joins TRBV30 and TRBJ1-6, with 8 bases aligning to TRBD1. Germline CDR1 and CDR2: GTSNPN and SVGIG (reference sequence). Unmatched junction bases numbered 4, after V lost 5 bases and J lost 7 bases. There are 13 residues in the CDR3. CDR3 bases: TGTGCCTGGGGACAGGGAAGGAATTCACCCCTCCACTTT. Translation gives CAWGQGRNSPLHF.

CDR3 protein: CASRGRGFNEQFF. The CDR3 DNA sequence: TGTGCCAGCAGGGGGCGGGGATTCAATGAGCAGTTCTTC. The rearrangement links TRBV6-1 to TRBJ2-1; possible D gene TRBD2, 6 bases. The germline V gene has CDR1 MNHNS and CDR2 SASEGT. The CDR3 spans 13 residues. V was clipped by 6 bases and J by 6 bases, with 12 bases between them.

This clone is a singleton in its sample. V is TRBV5-6 and J is TRBJ2-5; D could derive from TRBD1 or TRBD2 (6 bases each). Per the germline V gene, CDR1 is SGHDT and CDR2 is YYEEEE. This CDR3 region has 14 residues. The ends were cut back, 2 bases at V and 11 bases at J, with 19 bases in the middle. CDR3 protein: CASSFLQGGVKQYF. The CDR3 coding sequence is TGTGCCAGCAGCTTTTTACAGGGAGGAGTGAAGCAGTACTTC.